This is a list of T cell receptor beta chains from one sample in a study of Siglec-9 on CD8 T cells in melanoma. TCRdb's copy holds only in-frame clones and misses some; the assay was immunoSEQ multiplex PCR. The table has around 39,000 clones, 80% to 85% seen once; the top ten hold approximately 2%. The source material was Siglec-9- CD8+ T cells sorted from blood. These TCRs come from a human donor in good health. The CDR3 runs from the conserved cysteine through the conserved F or W. The D gene is left open where the match is weak. Not every row has a clone size; where given, it reads once, few, many or a size class.

V gene	J gene	clone size	D gene	CDR3 DNA	CDR3 protein
TRBV19	TRBJ1-3	-	-	TGTGCCAGTAGTATACCACAGGTCTCTGGAAACACCATATATTTT	CASSIPQVSGNTIYF
TRBV4-1	TRBJ1-5	-	-	TGCGCCAGCAGCCAATATCCCCGACAGATTAATCAGCCCCAGCATTTT	CASSQYPRQINQPQHF
TRBV9	TRBJ2-5	-	-	TGTGCCAGCAGCCCCCGAGGACAGCGAAAGACCCAGTACTTC	CASSPRGQRKTQYF
TRBV7-6	TRBJ2-3	few	-	TGTGCCAGCAGCGTCGACAGGTTGCCAGATACGCAGTATTTT	CASSVDRLPDTQYF
TRBV6-4	TRBJ2-7	once	-	TGTGCCAGCACCCAGAGACGGGGCAACTACGAGCAGTACTTC	CASTQRRGNYEQYF
TRBV5-4	TRBJ2-7	once	TRBD2	TGTGCCAGCAGTAGCGGGAGTCTATACGAGCAGTACTTC	CASSSGSLYEQYF
TRBV4-2	TRBJ2-1	once	TRBD2	TGTGCCAGCAGCCCTCACGGACTAGCGGGCCCCCATGAGCAGTTCTTC	CASSPHGLAGPHEQFF
TRBV28	TRBJ2-7	few	-	TGTGCCAGCAGTTTGGCAGCTTTCGAGCAGTACTTC	CASSLAAFEQYF
TRBV5-8	TRBJ1-6	-	-	TGTGCCAGCAGCTTCAGGGGAGAGAATTCACCCCTCCACTTT	CASSFRGENSPLHF
TRBV2	TRBJ2-7	-	TRBD1	TGTGCCAGCAGCACAGGACAGGGCTACGAGCAGTACTTC	CASSTGQGYEQYF
TRBV18	TRBJ2-6	-	TRBD1	TGTGCCAGCTCACCGAGACAGGGGGGCTCTGGGGCCAACGTCCTGACTTTC	CASSPRQGGSGANVLTF
TRBV6-5	TRBJ1-2	-	-	TGTGCCAGCAGTTACAAGGGAGGACATCTGGGCTACACCTTC	CASSYKGGHLGYTF
TRBV27	TRBJ1-1	-	TRBD1	TGTGCCAGCAGTTTCACAGGGGCGAACACTGAAGCTTTCTTT	CASSFTGANTEAFF
TRBV6-1	TRBJ2-3	-	TRBD2	TGTGCCAGCAGTGTACTAGCGGGAGACGCAGATACGCAGTATTTT	CASSVLAGDADTQYF
TRBV11-3	TRBJ2-2	-	TRBD1	TGTGCCAGCAGCTTACTAAGGGACAGGGTTGCCGGGGAGCTGTTTTTT	CASSLLRDRVAGELFF
TRBV18	TRBJ2-6	once	TRBD1	TGTGCCAGCTCCCATTACAGGGGAATAGGCTCTGGGGCCAACGTCCTGACTTTC	CASSHYRGIGSGANVLTF
TRBV6-5	TRBJ1-2	-	-	TGTGCCAGCAGTTACCAGTCAGGGCAGGGTGGCTACACCTTC	CASSYQSGQGGYTF
TRBV28	TRBJ2-7	-	TRBD2	TGTGCCAGCAGTTTAGCGGGAGGGCCGAGCGAGCAGTACTTC	CASSLAGGPSEQYF
TRBV5-4	TRBJ2-1	-	TRBD2	TGTGCCCGGAGCGGGGCACCCGGCTCCTACAATGAGCAGTTCTTC	CARSGAPGSYNEQFF
TRBV10-3	TRBJ1-3	-	-	TGTGCCATCAGGACTTATTCTGGAAACACCATATATTTT	CAIRTYSGNTIYF
TRBV27	TRBJ2-7	-	-	TGTGCCAGCAGTTCCGCTTACCTAGCCTACGAGCAGTACTTC	CASSSAYLAYEQYF
TRBV27	TRBJ2-3	-	TRBD1	TGTGCCAGCAGTTTTGGGACAGGGGTCTTCGCAGATACGCAGTATTTT	CASSFGTGVFADTQYF
TRBV7-6	TRBJ2-3	-	-	TGTGCCAGCCAGCTTACGGCTAGCTACAGGGATACGCAGTATTTT	CASQLTASYRDTQYF
TRBV5-6	TRBJ2-5	-	-	TGTGCCAGCAGCACAAGACAGGAAGAGACCCAGTACTTC	CASSTRQEETQYF
TRBV10-2	TRBJ2-7	-	TRBD1	TGCGCCAGCAGCGACAGGGGAAGCTACGAGCAGTACTTC	CASSDRGSYEQYF
TRBV13	TRBJ2-2	-	TRBD1	TGTGCCAGCAGCTTAGGACAGGGGTGGACCGGGGAGCTGTTTTTT	CASSLGQGWTGELFF
TRBV15	TRBJ2-7	-	-	TGTGCCACCAGCAGAGGACCGGTAAGCTCCTACGAGCAGTACTTC	CATSRGPVSSYEQYF
TRBV11-2	TRBJ2-5	-	TRBD2	TGTGCCAGCAGCTTGGTTACTAGCGGGAGGGCTGGGGAGACCCAGTACTTC	CASSLVTSGRAGETQYF
TRBV18	TRBJ1-1	-	TRBD1	TGTGCCAGCTCACCACTCCCGGGACAGGAAGCTTTCTTT	CASSPLPGQEAFF
TRBV6-5	TRBJ2-5	-	-	TGTGCCAGCAGTTACCCGGGGGAGACCCAGTACTTC	CASSYPGETQYF
TRBV18	TRBJ2-7	-	-	TGTGCCAGCTCACGAGACACGAATAGCTACGAGCAGTACTTC	CASSRDTNSYEQYF
TRBV29-1	TRBJ1-1	-	-	TGCAGCGCCCGGGGGGGAGGGGCTGAAGCTTTCTTT	CSARGGGAEAFF
TRBV7-6	TRBJ2-3	-	TRBD2	TGTGCCAGCAGCTTTACTACCGGGGGGGCCCGAGAGGCACTGACAGATACGCAGTATTTT	CASSFTTGGAREALTDTQYF
TRBV9	TRBJ2-7	-	TRBD1	TGTGCCAGCAGCGTAGCTGGGACAGGTGCGTACGAGCAGTACTTC	CASSVAGTGAYEQYF
TRBV30	TRBJ1-2	-	-	TGTGCCTGGAATATCCCAGGCGCACGAGGCTACACCTTC	CAWNIPGARGYTF
TRBV7-6	TRBJ2-3	-	TRBD2	TGTGCCAGCAGCTTAGCACGTAGCGGGGATAGCACAGATACGCAGTATTTT	CASSLARSGDSTDTQYF
TRBV5-5	TRBJ2-7	-	TRBD1	TGTGCCAGCAGCTTGACAGGGGGCTTCTACGAGCAGTACTTC	CASSLTGGFYEQYF
TRBV7-9	TRBJ1-1	few	-	TGTGCCAGCAGCTTAGGGTCAGGGGATGAAGCTTTCTTT	CASSLGSGDEAFF
TRBV2	TRBJ1-2	few	-	TGTGCCAGCAGTGAGGGCTTGCCCTATGGCTACACCTTC	CASSEGLPYGYTF
TRBV21-1	TRBJ1-5	few	-	TGTGCCAGCAGCAAAGTCGGGGACCCTGGGGAGTATCAGCCCCAGCATTTT	CASSKVGDPGEYQPQHF
TRBV7-9	TRBJ2-7	-	-	TGTGCCAGCAGGCCTCTCCCGAATAGGACAGTAGCCTACGAGCAGTACTTC	CASRPLPNRTVAYEQYF
TRBV12-5	TRBJ2-1	-	-	TGTGCTAGTGGTTTCACAAATCATGAGCAGTTCTTC	CASGFTNHEQFF
TRBV6-5	TRBJ2-7	-	-	TGTGCCACTAGGGGTTCGAGGTTAGACGAGCAGTACTTC	CATRGSRLDEQYF
TRBV6-1	TRBJ1-2	-	-	TGTGCCAGCATCCCGGGGGGGGAAGCTAACTATGGCTACACCTTC	CASIPGGEANYGYTF
TRBV19	TRBJ1-1	few	-	TGTGCCAGTAGTATTACAGCTTTGGAAGCTTTCTTT	CASSITALEAFF
TRBV27	TRBJ2-7	-	TRBD2	TGTGCCAGCAGTTTGGGAGGGATCGCCTACGAGCAGTACTTC	CASSLGGIAYEQYF
TRBV7-2	TRBJ1-6	-	-	TGTGCCAGCAGCTTGACTGATAATTCACCCCTCCACTTT	CASSLTDNSPLHF
TRBV7-9	TRBJ1-3	-	-	TGTGCCAGCAGCCCGGTGGGGGGACGGCCCTCTGGAAACACCATATATTTT	CASSPVGGRPSGNTIYF
TRBV9	TRBJ1-1	few	-	TGTGCCAGCAGCGTAGACAGGGTAACTGAAGCTTTCTTT	CASSVDRVTEAFF
TRBV28	TRBJ1-1	-	TRBD1	TGTGCCAGCAGTTTTGGCAGGGGGGAAACTGAAGCTTTCTTT	CASSFGRGETEAFF
TRBV30	TRBJ2-7	-	TRBD2	TGTGCCTGGAGTGGGGGGGGCTCCTACGAGCAGTACTTC	CAWSGGGSYEQYF
TRBV27	TRBJ2-1	once	TRBD2	TGTGCCAGCAGTTTAGCGGGGGATACCTACAATGAGCAGTTCTTC	CASSLAGDTYNEQFF
TRBV28	TRBJ2-3	few	-	TGTGCCAGCAGAACAATTTTTGACCAGGACGGCCACACAGATACGCAGTATTTT	CASRTIFDQDGHTDTQYF
TRBV2	TRBJ2-4	-	-	TGTGCCAGCGGGTCGGAAGCAGGGGCCTCTTTAGCCAAAAACATTCAGTACTTC	CASGSEAGASLAKNIQYF
TRBV6-1	TRBJ2-7	-	TRBD2	TGTGCCAGCAGTGCAGGACTAGCGGGAGGTTGGGAGCAGTACTTC	CASSAGLAGGWEQYF
TRBV7-3	TRBJ2-3	-	TRBD1	TGTGCCAGCAGCCCTCGGACAGGGCCTCGCACAGATACGCAGTATTTT	CASSPRTGPRTDTQYF
TRBV14	TRBJ1-1	few	-	TGTGCCAGCAGCATGACAGAAGAGAACACTGAAGCTTTCTTT	CASSMTEENTEAFF